This is a list of T cell receptor beta chains from one sample in a study of T cell repertoires in cytomegalovirus infection. Each CDR3 protein is one row after TCRdb ran MiXCR on the reads. In the table there are approximately 910,000 distinct CDR3 sequences, more than 25% of which are singletons. Their recognized antigens are unknown. The sequencing used cultured CD8+ T cells from PBMCs, collected from culture after CMV antigen stimulation. The source is a human donor in good health (CMV status not recorded). Some clones in this sample may be carry-over from other donors' samples. CDR3s leave out the opening cysteine and the closing phenylalanine or tryptophan.

v_call: TRBV15
cdr3_aa: ATTETRGAGQETQY

v_call: TRBV7-6
cdr3_aa: ASSPSGTGAEKLF

v_call: TRBV28
cdr3_aa: ATARGGTEAF

v_call: TRBV7-8
cdr3_aa: ASSILEGPGTDTQY

v_call: TRBV10-3
cdr3_aa: AIISASVYNEQF

v_call: TRBV19
cdr3_aa: ASSQVLGTEAF

v_call: TRBV19
cdr3_aa: ASTRGLGTEAF

v_call: TRBV6-5
cdr3_aa: ASSLSPQGPSGYT

v_call: TRBV6-6
cdr3_aa: ASRLGFNQPQH

v_call: TRBV19
cdr3_aa: ASSMAGGTEAF

v_call: TRBV7-9
cdr3_aa: ASSSSVTANYGYT

v_call: TRBV27
cdr3_aa: ASSPHYRVIDGYT

v_call: TRBV6-6
cdr3_aa: ASRTWNSQETQY

v_call: TRBV7-2
cdr3_aa: ASSPHQGPWSISNTEAF

v_call: TRBV7-9
cdr3_aa: ASSPLGGLFYNEQF

v_call: TRBV27
cdr3_aa: ASSLYTGRGYT

v_call: TRBV2
cdr3_aa: ASSETPPWDNEQF

v_call: TRBV6-1
cdr3_aa: ASSDWVAGLGETQY

v_call: TRBV4-1
cdr3_aa: ASCLPSEGRDAQF

v_call: TRBV7-9
cdr3_aa: ASSSDRVGAAGELF

v_call: TRBV27
cdr3_aa: ASSFLLPGDNEQF

v_call: TRBV7-2
cdr3_aa: ASSYVGDRVYNVQF

v_call: TRBV5-1
cdr3_aa: ASSLEGYRVGNTEAF

v_call: TRBV4-3
cdr3_aa: ASSQDFAGEQF

v_call: TRBV7-2
cdr3_aa: ASSFNQETQY

v_call: TRBV7-9
cdr3_aa: ASSLVLAGTPLEQY

v_call: TRBV6-6
cdr3_aa: ASSYLLTPRVSTDTQY

v_call: TRBV15
cdr3_aa: ATSRDRLGQPQH

v_call: TRBV6-1
cdr3_aa: ASSGPGDAF

v_call: TRBV2
cdr3_aa: ARSGWITGGVLDTEAF

v_call: TRBV12-3/TRBV12-4
cdr3_aa: ASRSRSSEAF

v_call: TRBV27
cdr3_aa: ASSSRTSGGTGELF

v_call: TRBV12-3/TRBV12-4
cdr3_aa: ASSLGGASINNEQF

v_call: TRBV27
cdr3_aa: ASTGQEKNIQF

v_call: TRBV6-5
cdr3_aa: ASSYSKLAGDNEQF

v_call: TRBV5-1
cdr3_aa: ASSFRGSEAF